The clone carrying this T cell receptor beta chain was seen ten or more times. Its cognate antigen is unknown. The time point here: newly diagnosed GD, antithyroid drugs for less than 3 months. RNA from PBMCs was the source of the TCR library. The data stem from a study of regulatory T cells in long-lasting Graves disease. About the research overall: Antithyroid drugs had been taken by newly diagnosed Graves' patients for under 3 months. Whole-study results and caveats: The study found persistent patients shared more public clonotypes (roughly 2,500) than new patients (nearly 1,000).

Both iRepertoire HTBI primers and Arm-PCR of CDR3 regions were used to build the TCR beta libraries. Each CDR3 protein gets one entry after TCRdb re-called the multiplex PCR reads with MiXCR. The sample includes under 500,000 distinct CDR3 sequences, about 15% of them seen just once. The sample was also linked to a second study, of T cells in Graves' hyperthyroidism and ophthalmopathy. From that report: The authors deemed Graves' hyperthyroidism stable absent ophthalmopathy progression within 18 months.

This material consisted of peripheral blood mononuclear cells (PBMCs), taken at new diagnosis, from a patient treated with antithyroid drugs. The TCR sequence derives from a woman between 25 and 40 years old with Graves disease.

CDR3 in DNA: TGTGCCAGCAGTAGGGCCGGGGCCTACAATGAGCAGTTCTTC. This sequence encodes CASSRAGAYNEQFF. The chain links TRBV6-1 to TRBJ2-1; TRBD2 might be the D (5 bases). The germline gives CDR1 MNHNS, CDR2 SASEGT. The CDR3 loop spans 14 amino acids. Trimming stripped 5 bases from V and 2 bases from J, with 10 bases between.